The present TCR beta chain was sequenced within a study of T cell repertoires in cytomegalovirus infection. V dropped 1 base and J dropped 7 bases, with 16 bases sitting between them. From germline, CDR1 is SGHTA and CDR2 FQGNSA. This CDR3 spans 15 amino acids. One entry per CDR3 protein results from TCRdb running MiXCR on the reads. In the table there are around 630,000 distinct CDR3 sequences, roughly a quarter of which are singletons. This clonotype was seen many times. The chain links TRBV7-2 to TRBJ1-2; no firm D call. The receptor comes from a human donor in good health (CMV status not recorded). Some clones in this sample may be carry-over from other donors' samples. Source material: CD8+ T cells from PBMCs. CDR3: CASSLEALNLLGYTF. CDR3 in DNA: TGTGCCAGCAGCTTAGAAGCCCTAAACCTTCTTGGCTACACCTTC.